Below are 12 T cell receptor beta chains sequenced from a single sample in a study of shared clonotypes between healthy human individuals. The table came from immunoSEQ multiplex PCR; TCRdb's copy has only in-frame clones and leaves some out. Of around 1,000,000 clones in the sample, roughly 77% were seen once. Sequencing input: memory CD4+ T cells from PBMCs. Subset here: CD45RA-negative fraction. These receptors came from a man younger than 35 in good health. Some clones in this sample may be carry-over from other donors' samples.

The chain uses TRBV19 and TRBJ2-3, with a possible D match to TRBD2 (5 bases). V dropped 7 bases and J dropped 2 bases, with 19 bases sitting between them. Per germline, CDR1 LNHDA and CDR2 SQIVND (reference sequence). CDR3 length: 16 residues. For the CDR3, the DNA is TGTGCCAGTACCCCGAGGGCGGACCCAGCCACAGATACGCAGTATTTT. It codes for CASTPRADPATDTQYF.

V is TRBV7-6 and J is TRBJ1-1; D is undetermined. CDR1 and CDR2 (germline): SGHVS, FNYEAQ. This CDR3 contains 14 residues. V dropped 1 base and J dropped 1 base, with 7 bases sitting between them. As DNA, the CDR3 is TGTGCCAGCAGCTTAGGTCCCACGAACACTGAAGCTTTCTTT. Translating it yields CASSLGPTNTEAFF.

The CDR3 loop is CASSPGPLRGRQPQHF. The CDR3 region has the DNA TGTGCCAGCAGTCCAGGGCCCCTGCGGGGTAGGCAGCCCCAGCATTTT. The J gene is TRBJ1-5, the V gene TRBV27; possibly TRBD1 for D (5 bases). V lost 5 bases to trimming and J lost 7 bases, with 21 bases between them. Germline V CDR1 and CDR2: MNHEY, SMNVEV (reference sequence). This CDR3 spans 16 amino acids.

V is TRBV28 and J is TRBJ1-2, with a tentative D call TRBD1 (5 bases). The CDR3 is made up of 14 amino acids. Germline CDR1 and CDR2: MDHEN and SYDVKM. The V end was cut by 2 bases, the J end by 4 bases, with 11 bases between. The CDR3 loop reads CASSLKGMAYGYTF. The CDR3 DNA reads TGTGCCAGCAGTTTAAAGGGGATGGCCTATGGCTACACCTTC.

This clone came up a few times. V and J are TRBV5-5 and TRBJ2-5; D is unresolved. Germline V gene sequence: CDR1 SGHKS, CDR2 YYEKEE (reference sequence). This CDR3 has 12 amino acids. The ends were cut back, 1 base at V and 1 base at J, with 2 bases in the middle. The CDR3 region has the DNA TGTGCCAGCAGCTTGATCCAAGAGACCCAGTACTTC. Its protein product is CASSLIQETQYF.

The table lists this clone with a few counts. The chain employs TRBV19 and TRBJ2-3, with 8 bases that match TRBD2. This CDR3 has 13 residues. Losses at the gene ends were 8 bases for V and 4 bases for J; bases not matched to a gene: 5. Per germline, CDR1 LNHDA and CDR2 SQIVND (reference sequence). Here the CDR3 DNA reads TGTGCCAGTCGATTAGCGGGGTCAGATACGCAGTATTTT. It yields the protein CASRLAGSDTQYF.

This clone was detected a few times. The genes are TRBV27 and TRBJ2-1; 7 nucleotides line up with TRBD2. V was clipped by 6 bases and J by 7 bases; unmatched bases: 12. The length of the CDR3 is 15 residues. Germline loops: CDR1 MNHEY, CDR2 SMNVEV (reference sequence). The CDR3 spells CASRSGLSGGNEQFF. DNA for the CDR3: TGTGCCAGCAGATCGGGACTCTCCGGGGGGAATGAGCAGTTCTTC.

A few counts support this clone. This sequence is one base from a far larger clone and is likely a read error. The sample contains more than one DNA sequence encoding this CDR3. The chain has TRBV7-8 and TRBJ2-7; TRBD1 aligns across 11 bases. V gave up 4 bases and J gave up 3 bases; unmatched junction bases: 2. This CDR3 is built from 14 residues. Germline loops: CDR1 SGHVS, CDR2 FQNEAQ. CDR3 DNA: TGTGCCAGCAGCTCAGGGACAGGGGGCTACGAGCAGTACTTC. Its protein is CASSSGTGGYEQYF.

This rearrangement joins TRBV11-2 to TRBJ2-5, with D tentatively TRBD2 (5 bases). CDR1 is SGHAT and CDR2 is FQNNGV in the germline V gene. The CDR3 length is 14 residues. V was cut by 3 bases and J by 4 bases, with 12 bases left in between. CDR3 amino acids: CASSFATGRETQYF. The CDR3 nucleotides read TGTGCCAGCAGCTTCGCGACGGGGAGAGAGACCCAGTACTTC. The entire variable domain, with the rest obtained from reference TRBV11-2 and TRBJ2-5, is as follows: EAGVAQSPRYKIIEKRQSVAFWCNPISGHATLYWYQQILGQGPKLLIQFQNNGVVDDSQLPKDRFSAERLKGVDSTLKIQPAKLEDSAVYLCASSFATGRETQYFGPGTRLLVL.

This chain connects TRBV15 to TRBJ1-2; 10 nucleotides align to TRBD1. With V trimmed by 5 bases and J by 4 bases, 4 bases remained unmatched. There are 14 residues in the CDR3. Germline CDR1 LNHNV, CDR2 YYDKDF (reference sequence). The CDR3 loop is CATSPRTGGYGYTF. CDR3 DNA sequence: TGTGCCACCAGCCCTAGGACAGGGGGCTATGGCTACACCTTC.

The chain is built from TRBV18 and TRBJ1-4; D might be TRBD1 (6 bases). Germline V gene sequence: CDR1 KGHSH, CDR2 LQKENI. The CDR3 length is 16 residues. Trimming shortened V by 0 bases and J by 7 bases, and 15 bases separated the two germline ends. The CDR3 DNA sequence: TGTGCCAGCTCACCACCCGGGGGGCCCTCAGTTGAAAAACTGTTTTTT. Residues: CASSPPGGPSVEKLFF.

The genes are TRBV6-6 and TRBJ2-7; 11 bases match TRBD2. CDR3 length equals 15 residues. Germline trimming cut 7 bases from V and 3 bases from J; bases unmatched to any gene: 8. The V gene's germline CDR1 is MNHNY and CDR2 SVGAGI (reference sequence). CDR3 nucleotide sequence: TGTGCCAGCACTGGGGACACTAGCGGGAGCTACGAGCAGTACTTC. Translated, it gives CASTGDTSGSYEQYF.